The TCR beta chain under discussion was sequenced for a study of technical replicates of blood from several donors. The germline V gene has CDR1 MNHNS and CDR2 SASEGT. V lost 4 bases and J lost 1; bases outside the gene matches: 7. This CDR3 spans 16 amino acids. Only in-frame clones appear in the TCRdb table, and some are missing; sequencing was by immunoSEQ multiplex PCR. The sample records approximately 77,000 clones, roughly 92% being singletons. The chain links TRBV6-1 to TRBJ2-3; 8 nucleotides match TRBD2. The clonotype originates from a human donor in good health. Sequences were obtained from T cells isolated from PBMCs. The CDR3: CASSVQAGVGTDTQYF. CDR3 in DNA: TGTGCCAGCAGTGTCCAAGCGGGAGTGGGCACAGATACGCAGTATTTT.